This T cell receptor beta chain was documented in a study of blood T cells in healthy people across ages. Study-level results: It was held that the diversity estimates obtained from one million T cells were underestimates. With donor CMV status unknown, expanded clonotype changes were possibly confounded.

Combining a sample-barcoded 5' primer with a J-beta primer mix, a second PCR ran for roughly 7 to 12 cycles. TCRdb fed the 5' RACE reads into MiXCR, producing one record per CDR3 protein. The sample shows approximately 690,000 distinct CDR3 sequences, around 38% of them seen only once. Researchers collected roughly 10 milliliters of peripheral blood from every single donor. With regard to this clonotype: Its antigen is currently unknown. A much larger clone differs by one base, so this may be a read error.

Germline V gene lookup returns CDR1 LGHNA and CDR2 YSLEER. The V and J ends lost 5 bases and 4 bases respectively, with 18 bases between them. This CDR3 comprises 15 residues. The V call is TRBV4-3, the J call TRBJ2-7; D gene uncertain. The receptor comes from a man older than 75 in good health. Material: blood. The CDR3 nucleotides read TGCGCCAGCAGCTCGACATCCTGGACGCTTTACGAGCAGTACTTC. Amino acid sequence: CASSSTSWTLYEQYF.